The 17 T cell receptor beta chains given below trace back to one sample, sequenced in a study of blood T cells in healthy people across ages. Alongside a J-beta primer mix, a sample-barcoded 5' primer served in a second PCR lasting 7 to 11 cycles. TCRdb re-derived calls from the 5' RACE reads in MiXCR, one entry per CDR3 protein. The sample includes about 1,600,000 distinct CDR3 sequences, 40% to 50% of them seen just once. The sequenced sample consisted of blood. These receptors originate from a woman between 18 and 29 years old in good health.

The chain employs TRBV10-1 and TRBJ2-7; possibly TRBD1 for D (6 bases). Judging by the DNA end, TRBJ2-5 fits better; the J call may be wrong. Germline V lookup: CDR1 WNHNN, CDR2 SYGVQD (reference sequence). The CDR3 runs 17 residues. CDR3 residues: CASSESIGGHLRETQYF. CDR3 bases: TGCGCCAGCAGTGAGTCGATAGGGGGACACCTTAGGGAGACCCAGTACTTC.

The chain's CDR3 is CSASRAGRQETQYF. The CDR3 DNA follows: TGCAGTGCTTCCAGGGCAGGGAGACAAGAGACCCAGTACTTC. V usage is TRBV20-1 and J usage is TRBJ2-5; D may be TRBD1 or TRBD2 (5 bases each). V was shortened by 5 bases and J by 2 bases, with 15 bases between the two germline ends. CDR3 length equals 14 residues. The germline V gene encodes CDR1 DFQATT and CDR2 SNEGSKA (reference sequence).

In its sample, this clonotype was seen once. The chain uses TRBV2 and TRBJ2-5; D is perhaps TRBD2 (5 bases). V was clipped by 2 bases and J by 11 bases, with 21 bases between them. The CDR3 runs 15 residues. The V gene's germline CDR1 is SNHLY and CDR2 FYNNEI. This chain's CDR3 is CASSERLARGNEQYF. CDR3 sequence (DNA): TGTGCCAGCAGTGAACGCCTAGCACGAGGCAATGAGCAGTACTTC.

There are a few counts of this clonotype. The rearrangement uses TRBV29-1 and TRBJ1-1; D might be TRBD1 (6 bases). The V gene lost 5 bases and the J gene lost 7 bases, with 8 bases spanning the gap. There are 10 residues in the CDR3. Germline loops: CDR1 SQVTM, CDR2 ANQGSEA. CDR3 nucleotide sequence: TGCAGCGTTAGGGGGTTTGAAGCTTTCTTT. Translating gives CSVRGFEAFF.

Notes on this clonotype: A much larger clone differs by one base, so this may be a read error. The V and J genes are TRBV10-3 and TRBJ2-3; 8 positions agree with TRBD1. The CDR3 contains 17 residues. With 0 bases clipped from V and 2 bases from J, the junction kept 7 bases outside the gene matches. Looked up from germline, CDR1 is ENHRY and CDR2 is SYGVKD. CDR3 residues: CAISESGTGIITDTQYF. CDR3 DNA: TGTGCCATCAGTGAGTCAGGGACAGGAATAATCACAGATACGCAGTATTTT.

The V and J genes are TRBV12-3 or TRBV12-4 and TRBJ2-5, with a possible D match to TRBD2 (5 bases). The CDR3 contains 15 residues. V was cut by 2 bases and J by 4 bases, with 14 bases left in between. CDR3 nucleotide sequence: TGTGCCAGCAGTTTACTCTGGGTGGGGAGAGAGACCCAGTACTTC. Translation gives CASSLLWVGRETQYF.

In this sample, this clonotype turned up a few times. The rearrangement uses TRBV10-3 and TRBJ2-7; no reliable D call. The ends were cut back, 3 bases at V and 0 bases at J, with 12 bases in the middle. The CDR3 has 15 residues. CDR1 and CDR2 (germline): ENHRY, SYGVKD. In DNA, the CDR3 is TGTGCCATCAGTGACCCCACTTCGAGCTCCTACGAGCAGTACTTC. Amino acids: CAISDPTSSSYEQYF.

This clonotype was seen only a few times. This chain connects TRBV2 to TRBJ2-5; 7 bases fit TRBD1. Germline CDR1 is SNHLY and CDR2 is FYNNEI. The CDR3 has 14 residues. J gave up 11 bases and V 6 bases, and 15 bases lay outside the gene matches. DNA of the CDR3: TGTGCCAGCAGGTCCGACAGGGATCTGTGGCCGCAGTACTTC. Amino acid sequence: CASRSDRDLWPQYF. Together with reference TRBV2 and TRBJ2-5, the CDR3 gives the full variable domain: EPEVTQTPSHQVTQMGQEVILRCVPISNHLYFYWYRQILGQKVEFLVSFYNNEISEKSEIFDDQFSVERPDGSNFTLKIRSTKLEDSAMYFCASRSDRDLWPQYFGPGTRLLVL.

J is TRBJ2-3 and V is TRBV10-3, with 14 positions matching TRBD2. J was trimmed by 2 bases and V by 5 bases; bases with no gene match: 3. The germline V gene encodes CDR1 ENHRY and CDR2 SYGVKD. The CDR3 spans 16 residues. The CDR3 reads CAISPGLAGVTDTQYF. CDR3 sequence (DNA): TGTGCCATCAGTCCGGGACTAGCGGGGGTCACAGATACGCAGTATTTT.

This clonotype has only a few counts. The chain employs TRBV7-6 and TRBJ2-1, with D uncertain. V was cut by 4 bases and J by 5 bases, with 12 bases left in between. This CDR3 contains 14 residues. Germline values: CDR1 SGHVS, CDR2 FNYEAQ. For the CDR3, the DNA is TGTGCCAGCAGCTCCATTCGCGGCCACAATGAGCAGTTCTTC. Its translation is CASSSIRGHNEQFF.

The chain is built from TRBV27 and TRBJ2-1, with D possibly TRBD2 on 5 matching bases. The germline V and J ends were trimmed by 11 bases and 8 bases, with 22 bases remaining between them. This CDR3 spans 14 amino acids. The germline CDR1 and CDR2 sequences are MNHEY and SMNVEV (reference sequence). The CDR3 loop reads CASLARVGDDEQFF. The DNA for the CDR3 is TGTGCCTCGCTGGCCCGGGTGGGAGACGATGAGCAGTTCTTC.

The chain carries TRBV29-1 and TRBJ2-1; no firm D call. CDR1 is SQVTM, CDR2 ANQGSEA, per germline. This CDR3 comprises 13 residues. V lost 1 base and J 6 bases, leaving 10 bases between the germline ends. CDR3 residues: CSVEALECNEQFF. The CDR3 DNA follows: TGCAGCGTTGAAGCACTGGAATGCAATGAGCAGTTCTTC.

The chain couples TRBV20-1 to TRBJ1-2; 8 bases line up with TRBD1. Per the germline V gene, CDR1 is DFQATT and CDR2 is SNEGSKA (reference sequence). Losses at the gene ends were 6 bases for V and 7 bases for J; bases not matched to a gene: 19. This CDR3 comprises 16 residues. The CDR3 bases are TGCAGTGCCCCTCCCCTCGCAGGGGGCAATAATGGTGGCTACACCTTC. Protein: CSAPPLAGGNNGGYTF.

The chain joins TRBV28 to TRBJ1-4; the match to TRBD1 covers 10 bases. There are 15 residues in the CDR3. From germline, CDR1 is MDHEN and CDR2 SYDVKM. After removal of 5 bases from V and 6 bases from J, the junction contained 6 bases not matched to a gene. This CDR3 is CASSPPTGGYEKLFF. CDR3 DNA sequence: TGTGCCAGCAGTCCCCCGACAGGGGGCTATGAAAAACTGTTTTTT.

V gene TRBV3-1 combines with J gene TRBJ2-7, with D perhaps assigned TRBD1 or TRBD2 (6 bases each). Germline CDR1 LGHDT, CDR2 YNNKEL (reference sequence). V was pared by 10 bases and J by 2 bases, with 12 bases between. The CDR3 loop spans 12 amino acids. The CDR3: CATGGTAYEQYF. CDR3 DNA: TGTGCCACCGGGGGCACAGCCTACGAGCAGTACTTC.

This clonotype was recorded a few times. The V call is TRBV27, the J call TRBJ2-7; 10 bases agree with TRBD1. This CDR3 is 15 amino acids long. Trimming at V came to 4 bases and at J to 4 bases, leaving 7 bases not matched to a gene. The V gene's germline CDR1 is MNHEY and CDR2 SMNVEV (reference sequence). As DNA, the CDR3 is TGTGCCAGCAGTTACCAGACAGGGGGCACTTACGAGCAGTACTTC. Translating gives CASSYQTGGTYEQYF.

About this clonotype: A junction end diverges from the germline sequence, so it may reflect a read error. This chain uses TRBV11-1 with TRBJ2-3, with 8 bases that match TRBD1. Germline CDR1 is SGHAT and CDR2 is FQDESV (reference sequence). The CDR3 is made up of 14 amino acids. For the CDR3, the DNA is TGTGGCAGCAGCTTCGGACAGGGAACAGATACGCAGTATTTT. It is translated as CGSSFGQGTDTQYF.